This TCR beta chain was retrieved from a study of liver allograft versus peripheral blood T cells. Across the whole study: The authors compared T cell receptor repertoires in transplanted livers with recipients' peripheral blood repertoires.

Trimming left V 5 bases short and J 0 bases short, with 14 bases between. CDR1 and CDR2 (germline): SNHLY, FYNNEI. CDR3 length equals 16 residues. In its sample, this clonotype was seen a few times. What it binds is unknown. TCRdb itself ran the reads through MiXCR, one entry per CDR3 protein. The sample has about 3,600 distinct CDR3 sequences, about 14% seen once. General study results and limits: T cell receptor repertoires inside liver allografts reportedly differed from those in peripheral blood.

The chain couples TRBV2 to TRBJ2-4; D is unclear. This clonotype was sampled from a human patient who had a liver transplant. Some T cells may be provided by the graft donor. The DNA for the CDR3 is TGTGCCAGCAGTCTGCCCCGCGGTGGAGCCAAAAACATTCAGTACTTC. Translating gives CASSLPRGGAKNIQYF.